This T cell receptor (beta chain) was found in a study of T cells in Graves' hyperthyroidism and ophthalmopathy (dated by TCRdb to between 2018 and 2021). General notes on the study: To identify TCR V-J signatures that set the groups apart, the researchers used a discovery cohort of about a hundred patients, made up of roughly 40 with Graves' ophthalmopathy and about 60 with stable Graves' hyperthyroidism. Whether ophthalmopathy could be predicted prospectively was tested in an independent validation cohort made up of 18 to 20 hyperthyroidism patients plus 17 patients who later progressed to ophthalmopathy. The 80 to 100 discovery patients were randomly divided into training and test sets at a 7:3 ratio. Thyroid tissue and blood T-cell repertoires from about six Graves' hyperthyroidism patients were also compared in the study. After blood sampling, hyperthyroidism patients were treated with methimazole at a starting dose of 30 mg daily, and ophthalmopathy patients were treated with high-dose intravenous methylprednisolone. The paper describes TCR Vbeta CDR3 sequencing of 130 to 150 peripheral blood samples, made up of 43 ophthalmopathy patients, 70 to 75 hyperthyroidism patients and 17 progressor patients.

The TCR beta CDR3 regions were amplified from the RNA transcripts. The TCR CDR3 was subjected to a first round of RT-PCR using the HTBI primer set and the Qiagen OneStep RT-PCR kit. Libraries were constructed in a second round of multiplex PCR, after which size selection and purification were performed. Paired-end sequencing of the libraries was performed with 100 bp reads on an Illumina HiSeq2000. On the study's bioinformatics: Raw data were processed with SOAPnuke, discarding reads with adapters, uncalled bases, mean Phred below 15, or no exact constant-primer or identifier match. High-quality paired reads were merged using COPE v1.2.5, and each unique nucleotide sequence was defined as a clonotype. Clonotypes were aligned to IMGT TRBV, TRBD and TRBJ reference segments using MiTCR v1.1. Only V-J combinations with frequency above 0.0001, covering about 99% of repertoires, were analysed. The TCS score was defined as the ratio of F50 (clonal expansion) to E x V (chaos), calculated using BLOSUM62-based TCRdist between CDR3 peptides within each V-J. Welch's t-statistics and random forest reduced roughly 530 V-J features to 10 to 15, which were used in a naive Bayes classifier (R e1071). Thyroid-blood repertoire similarity was quantified with the Morisita-Horn index. The public reads were reanalyzed by TCRdb: fastp trimming at Q25, MiXCR alignment, in-frame beta chains only. CDR3 protein duplicates are merged, each entry listing the most common genes and DNA. The V and J calls were not made by the authors but by TCRdb's processing. The sample table lists 480,000 or so distinct CDR3 sequences, 46% of them with a count of one. The biggest ten clones account for about two fifths of the sample.

The germline V gene specifies SGDLS as CDR1 and YYNGEE as CDR2. Trimming leaves V shorter by 0 bases and J shorter by 2 bases, with the junction holding 6 bases beyond the gene matches. From cysteine to phenylalanine, the CDR3 is 17 amino acids long. Only the CDR3 part of the read is kept: 51 bases, read in frame from the first base. The study at large found these results: Blood samples also contained most of the expanded thyroid clonotypes (frequency above 0.001), which suggests that blood repertoires may reflect thyroid immune responses. During validation, the model predicted progression to ophthalmopathy a median of approximately 7 months ahead of onset, with around 70% sensitivity and about 72% specificity. Sample size was not statistically predetermined, and investigators were not blinded to group allocation. In cross-validation, a model built on a 13 V-J signature told ophthalmopathy apart from stable hyperthyroidism with approximately 90% sensitivity and 81% to 82% specificity, and in testing the same model reached 80%/75%.

Patients with uncontrolled infections, other autoimmune diseases, pregnancy or lactation were excluded. Diagnoses were based on clinical symptoms, serum thyroxine and TRAb, thyroid ultrasound and orbital computed tomography. Trizol reagent was used to extract total RNA, and RNA quality was then checked on an Agilent 2100 Bioanalyzer. This clonotype was observed at least ten times. The target of this receptor is not known. Base qualities are not recorded, but no much larger clone differs from it by a single base. This clonotype was sampled from an adult woman with Graves' disease, either hyperthyroidism or ophthalmopathy (not recorded which). Sequences were obtained from peripheral blood or thyroid tissue (not recorded which). The V and J genes are TRBV9 and TRBJ2-2; TRBD2 aligns with 8 central bases. The CDR3 protein: CASSVAGVAGNTGELFF. The nucleotide sequence is TGTGCCAGCAGCGTAGCTGGGGTAGCGGGAAACACCGGGGAGCTGTTTTTT. Extended through the reference TRBV9 and TRBJ2-2 proteins, this CDR3 yields the full variable domain: DSGVTQTPKHLITATGQRVTLRCSPRSGDLSVYWYQQSLDQGLQFLIQYYNGEERAKGNILERFSAQQFPDLHSELNLSSLELGDSALYFCASSVAGVAGNTGELFFGEGSRLTVL.